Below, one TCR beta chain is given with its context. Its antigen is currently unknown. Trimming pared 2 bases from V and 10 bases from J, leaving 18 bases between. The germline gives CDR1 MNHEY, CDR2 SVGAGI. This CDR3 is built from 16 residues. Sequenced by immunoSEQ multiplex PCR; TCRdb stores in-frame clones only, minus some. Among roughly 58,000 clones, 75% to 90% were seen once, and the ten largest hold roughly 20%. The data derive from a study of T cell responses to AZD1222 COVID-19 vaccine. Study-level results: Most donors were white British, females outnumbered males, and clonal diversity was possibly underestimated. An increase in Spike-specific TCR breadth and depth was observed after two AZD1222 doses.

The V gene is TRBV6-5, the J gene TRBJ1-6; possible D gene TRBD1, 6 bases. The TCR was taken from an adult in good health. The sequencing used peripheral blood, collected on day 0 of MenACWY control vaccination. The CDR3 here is CASSYAGWGGQSPLHF. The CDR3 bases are TGTGCCAGCAGTTACGCCGGGTGGGGGGGCCAATCACCCCTCCACTTT.